These 26 T cell receptor beta chains were all obtained from the same sample, sequenced in a study of early T cells in non-severe SARS-CoV-2 infection. TCRdb called the 5' RACE reads again in MiXCR, with one record for every CDR3 protein. The sample gives about 18,000 distinct CDR3 sequences, over 5% of which show up once; over 5.5% is in the top ten. The sequenced sample was whole blood. All receptors derive from an adult who was a healthcare worker with PCR-confirmed SARS-CoV-2 infection or an uninfected control (not recorded which).

This clonotype came up many times. This chain uses TRBV29-1 with TRBJ1-2; the D gene is possibly TRBD1 (5 bases). The V end lost 7 bases, the J end lost 6 bases, and 18 bases lay between the germline ends. The germline V gene encodes CDR1 SQVTM and CDR2 ANQGSEA. The CDR3 consists of 13 residues. The DNA for the CDR3 is TGCAGCGGCGGAGTCGGGGGTATGAATGGCTACACCTTC. Amino acid sequence: CSGGVGGMNGYTF.

This clonotype is categorized as medium-sized. The chain recombines TRBV30 with TRBJ1-1, with 8 bases identical to TRBD1. Per the germline V gene, CDR1 is GTSNPN and CDR2 is SVGIG (reference sequence). The CDR3 totals 15 residues. J gave up 4 bases and V 4 bases, and 11 bases lay outside the gene matches. The CDR3 coding sequence is TGTGCCTGGACTTCTGGACAGGGACGGAGCACTGAAGCTTTCTTT. Protein: CAWTSGQGRSTEAFF.

This clonotype came up many times. The chain employs TRBV7-6 and TRBJ1-6, with D perhaps TRBD1 (5 bases). Germline assignment: CDR1 SGHVS and CDR2 FNYEAQ. The CDR3 is made up of 14 amino acids. V was trimmed by 10 bases and J by 7 bases, leaving 17 bases between them. CDR3 bases: TGTGCCACCGGGAACTCAGGGTCGAATTCACCCCTCCACTTT. Its translation: CATGNSGSNSPLHF.

This clonotype was observed many times. V is TRBV18 and J is TRBJ2-1; 9 bases fit TRBD2. The CDR3 has 18 residues. V shed 4 bases, J shed 0 bases, and the junction held 10 bases outside the gene matches. The germline V gene encodes CDR1 KGHSH and CDR2 LQKENI. CDR3 DNA sequence: TGTGCCAGCTCACTTATTGCGGGAGGGATCAGCTCCTACAATGAGCAGTTCTTC. Residues: CASSLIAGGISSYNEQFF.

Many counts were recorded for this clonotype. The chain couples TRBV29-1 to TRBJ2-7; 9 bases are shared with TRBD2. Germline V gene data show CDR1 as SQVTM and CDR2 as ANQGSEA. The V and J ends lost 3 bases and 2 bases, in that order; junction bases with no gene match: 17. The CDR3 extends over 18 amino acids. The DNA for the CDR3 is TGCAGCGTTGACTCACAGGCGTCCACTAGCGGGCCCCCCTACGAGCAGTACTTC. Protein product: CSVDSQASTSGPPYEQYF.

This clonotype showed up many times. This chain uses TRBV7-3 with TRBJ2-7; 7 bases agree with TRBD2. Germline assignment: CDR1 SGHTA and CDR2 FQGTGA. J lost 1 base, V lost 5 bases, and 2 bases had no gene match. CDR3 length: 13 amino acids. CDR3 nucleotides: TGTGCCAGCAGCCTAGCGGAATCCTACGAGCAGTACTTC. Its translation: CASSLAESYEQYF.

The chain couples TRBV4-1 to TRBJ1-1, with a tentative D call TRBD1 (5 bases). V was cut by 0 bases and J by 3 bases, with 8 bases left in between. Germline V gene lookup returns CDR1 MGHRA and CDR2 YSYEKL. The CDR3 is made up of 14 amino acids. The CDR3 sequence: CASSQDKGYTEAFF. The CDR3 DNA reads as TGCGCCAGCAGCCAAGATAAGGGGTACACTGAAGCTTTCTTT.

This clonotype was seen repeatedly, ten times or more. This sequence joins TRBV5-1 and TRBJ1-1; D is uncertain. Germline V gene sequence: CDR1 SGHRS, CDR2 YFSETQ. This CDR3 region has 15 residues. The V and J ends lost 0 bases and 12 bases respectively, with 21 bases between them. For the CDR3, the DNA is TGCGCCAGCAGCTTGGATAGTGGCGACATACCGTTTTCTTTCTTT. Its translation: CASSLDSGDIPFSFF.

The chain employs TRBV25-1 and TRBJ2-7; the D gene is possibly TRBD2 (6 bases). The CDR3 spans 14 residues. Per the germline V gene, CDR1 is MGHDK and CDR2 is SYGVNS. Trimming shortened V by 4 bases and J by 2 bases, and 12 bases separated the two germline ends. The CDR3 protein is CASSGTKLTYEQYF. CDR3 bases: TGTGCCAGCAGTGGGACTAAACTTACCTACGAGCAGTACTTC.

The chain uses TRBV3-1 and TRBJ2-1; D remains ambiguous. Germline V lookup: CDR1 LGHDT, CDR2 YNNKEL (reference sequence). The CDR3 sequence is 14 residues long. The V end lost 0 bases, the J end lost 5 bases, and 8 bases lay between the germline ends. CDR3 coding DNA: TGTGCCAGCAGCCAAGATATTACCGACAATGAGCAGTTCTTC. The encoded protein is CASSQDITDNEQFF.

Only one count was recorded for this clonotype. A much larger clone sits a single nucleotide away, making a read error possible. The rearrangement uses TRBV10-1 and TRBJ2-1, with 14 positions matching TRBD2. Germline V lookup: CDR1 WNHNN, CDR2 SYGVQD (reference sequence). The length of the CDR3 is 19 residues. The CDR3: CAGSPGPRLAGGSYNEQFF. In DNA form, the CDR3 reads TGCGCCGGCAGTCCCGGACCCCGACTAGCGGGAGGGTCCTACAATGAGCAGTTCTTC.

This clonotype was detected a few times. The V call is TRBV29-1, the J call TRBJ2-3, with D uncertain. V was pared by 5 bases and J by 1 base, with 10 bases between. The germline V gene has CDR1 SQVTM and CDR2 ANQGSEA. The CDR3 length is 13 residues. The CDR3 sequence is CSVKTVGTDTQYF. CDR3 sequence (DNA): TGCAGCGTTAAGACCGTCGGCACAGATACGCAGTATTTT.

This clonotype appeared many times. The chain is built from TRBV27 and TRBJ1-5; D is unclear. Trimming pared 5 bases from V and 6 bases from J, leaving 11 bases between. The CDR3 is 13 residues long. Germline loops: CDR1 MNHEY, CDR2 SMNVEV (reference sequence). The CDR3 DNA is TGTGCCAGCAGTACAAGTTTACGTCAGCCCCAGCATTTT. It yields the protein CASSTSLRQPQHF.

This clonotype is categorized as medium-sized. This chain links TRBV5-1 with TRBJ2-7, with D unclear. The CDR3 consists of 14 residues. Trimming removed 4 bases from V and 2 bases from J, with 13 bases in between. Germline V gene sequence: CDR1 SGHRS, CDR2 YFSETQ. This chain's CDR3 is CASSQDALTYEQYF. CDR3 bases: TGCGCCAGCAGCCAAGACGCACTAACCTACGAGCAGTACTTC.

This clonotype was seen repeatedly, ten times or more. DNA for the CDR3: TGTGCCAGCAGTCCTGTCCAGGGTCACTATGGCTACACCTTC. This gives the protein CASSPVQGHYGYTF. The rearrangement joins TRBV27 to TRBJ1-2; D may be TRBD1 (5 bases). The CDR3 extends over 14 amino acids. V lost 5 bases, J lost 3 bases, and 13 bases lay in between. The germline V gene encodes CDR1 MNHEY and CDR2 SMNVEV (reference sequence).

This clonotype occurred many times. The chain is built from TRBV7-2 and TRBJ2-4; D is perhaps TRBD1 or TRBD2 (6 bases each). The germline gives CDR1 SGHTA, CDR2 FQGNSA. CDR3 length: 17 amino acids. V shed 1 base and J shed 9 bases, with 22 bases lying between them. This CDR3 reads CASSLESGATYRGIQYF. The DNA for the CDR3 is TGTGCCAGCAGCTTAGAATCGGGGGCCACCTATCGGGGCATTCAGTACTTC.

This clonotype rates as medium-sized. The rearrangement uses TRBV20-1 and TRBJ2-1; 9 bases are a match to TRBD2. The germline V gene encodes CDR1 DFQATT and CDR2 SNEGSKA (reference sequence). The CDR3 has 14 residues. J was trimmed by 5 bases and V by 2 bases; bases with no gene match: 4. DNA of the CDR3: TGCAGTGCTAGATTGGCTAGCGGGGACAATGAGCAGTTCTTC. This translates into CSARLASGDNEQFF.

This chain uses TRBV10-2 with TRBJ2-1; D uncertain. Per the germline V gene, CDR1 is WSHSY and CDR2 is SAAADI. V shed 4 bases and J shed 8 bases, with 6 bases lying between them. This CDR3 is built from 11 residues. The CDR3 DNA reads TGCGCCAGCAGTGCTTTCGATGAGCAGTTCTTC. Translation gives CASSAFDEQFF.

By share, this clonotype counts as medium-sized. The chain couples TRBV6-1 to TRBJ1-1, with D unresolved. V lost 8 bases to trimming and J lost 6 bases, with 10 bases between them. CDR3 size: 11 residues. The V gene's germline CDR1 is MNHNS and CDR2 SASEGT. CDR3 nucleotide sequence: TGTGCCAGCGGAAGGTCGGCTGAAGCTTTCTTT. Translation gives CASGRSAEAFF.

In its sample, this clonotype was seen many times. This rearrangement joins TRBV6-1 to TRBJ2-1, with 16 bases matching TRBD2. Germline CDR1 reads MNHNS; CDR2 reads SASEGT. Trimming removed 6 bases from V and 3 bases from J; junction bases left unmatched: 8. This CDR3 is built from 18 residues. CDR3: CASRPGLAGGLGYNEQFF. The CDR3 DNA reads TGTGCCAGCAGACCGGGACTAGCGGGAGGGCTCGGCTACAATGAGCAGTTCTTC.

This clonotype was seen repeatedly, ten times or more. The genes are TRBV4-1 and TRBJ2-3; D is unclear. With 6 bases removed from V and 2 bases from J, the gap between germline ends came to 15 bases. Germline V lookup: CDR1 MGHRA, CDR2 YSYEKL. The CDR3 extends over 15 amino acids. DNA for the CDR3: TGCGCCAGCAGTACGAGGAAGGATCTCACAGATACGCAGTATTTT. This gives the protein CASSTRKDLTDTQYF.

Relative to its sample, this clonotype is medium-sized. The chain employs TRBV5-5 and TRBJ2-1; tentative D call: TRBD2 (6 bases). V lost 7 bases and J 0 bases, leaving 17 bases between the germline ends. The germline V gene encodes CDR1 SGHKS and CDR2 YYEKEE (reference sequence). CDR3 length equals 16 residues. The CDR3 DNA sequence: TGTGCCAGCGGACTATTAGCATTAAGCTCCTACAATGAGCAGTTCTTC. Translated, it gives CASGLLALSSYNEQFF.

This clonotype was counted many times. CDR3 sequence reads: CASSFFTDTQYF. Written as DNA, the CDR3 is TGTGCCAGCAGCTTTTTCACAGATACGCAGTATTTT. The chain couples TRBV7-2 to TRBJ2-3; D is undetermined. CDR1 and CDR2 (germline): SGHTA, FQGNSA. The ends were cut back, 3 bases at V and 2 bases at J, with 3 bases in the middle. The CDR3 loop spans 12 amino acids.

This clonotype was detected many times. The chain recombines TRBV20-1 with TRBJ1-2; D is possibly TRBD1 (6 bases). This CDR3 is built from 13 residues. Germline-derived CDR1 and CDR2 are DFQATT and SNEGSKA (reference sequence). V gave up 2 bases and J gave up 8 bases, with 15 bases separating them. The CDR3 DNA sequence: TGCAGTGCTAGACAGGGGTCGGGTACCGGCTACACCTTC. This encodes CSARQGSGTGYTF.

The sample holds many counts of this clonotype. V is TRBV10-3 and J is TRBJ2-3; weak D call: TRBD2 (5 bases). The germline V and J ends were trimmed by 4 bases and 4 bases, with 15 bases remaining between them. From germline, CDR1 is ENHRY and CDR2 SYGVKD. CDR3 length: 15 residues. The CDR3: CAISVLSGLPDTQYF. CDR3 bases: TGTGCCATCAGTGTGCTTTCGGGGTTGCCAGATACGCAGTATTTT.

The sample holds a few counts of this clonotype. A single base separates this from a much larger clone, so it may be a read error. J is TRBJ2-3 and V is TRBV5-4; 8 bases are a match to TRBD2. CDR3 length equals 15 residues. Unmatched junction bases numbered 7, after V lost 3 bases and J lost 4 bases. Germline values: CDR1 SGHNT, CDR2 YYREEE (reference sequence). CDR3 sequence: CASSSGEAGADTQYF. In DNA form, the CDR3 reads TGTGCCAGCAGCTCTGGGGAAGCGGGAGCAGATACGCAGTATTTT.